Shown below are 19 T cell receptor beta chains from a single sample sequenced in a study of T cell responses to AZD1222 COVID-19 vaccine. Measured with immunoSEQ multiplex PCR; TCRdb has only the in-frame clones, and not every one. The repertoire consists of fewer than 120,000 clones, with approximately 90% occurring once and the leading ten covering 3.2%. This specimen consisted of peripheral blood, obtained on day 0 of AZD1222 vaccination. These receptor sequences come from an adult in good health.

This clone was seen only once. This rearrangement joins TRBV7-2 to TRBJ2-6; 9 bases match TRBD1. This CDR3 contains 18 residues. The V segment lost 6 bases and the J segment 2 bases; nucleotides outside the gene matches: 11. Germline CDR1 is SGHTA and CDR2 is FQGNSA. The CDR3 coding sequence is TGTGCCAGCAGAGTAAACCGGGACAGGGCCCCTGGGGCCAACGTCCTGACTTTC. Its translation is CASRVNRDRAPGANVLTF.

The chain couples TRBV5-1 to TRBJ1-4, with D possibly being TRBD1 (6 bases). CDR1 SGHRS and CDR2 YFSETQ come from the germline V gene. The CDR3 covers 18 residues. With 0 bases removed from V and 1 base from J, the gap between germline ends came to 16 bases. The DNA for the CDR3 is TGCGCCAGCAGCTTGGCCCACAGGGCGAAGGAAACTAATGAAAAACTGTTTTTT. This codes for CASSLAHRAKETNEKLFF.

J is TRBJ1-5 and V is TRBV19; 12 bases match TRBD1. CDR3 length equals 14 residues. V lost 6 bases and J lost 5; bases outside the gene matches: 2. CDR1 and CDR2 (germline): LNHDA, SQIVND (reference sequence). The CDR3 DNA sequence: TGTGCCAGTAGAGGGACAGGGGGCCATCAGCCCCAGCATTTT. Amino acid sequence: CASRGTGGHQPQHF.

This clone came up a few times. This chain uses TRBV7-6 with TRBJ2-2, with D tentatively TRBD2 (6 bases). The V and J ends lost 9 bases and 4 bases respectively, with 18 bases between them. The germline V gene has CDR1 SGHVS and CDR2 FNYEAQ. The CDR3 consists of 15 residues. This chain's CDR3 is CASLKEVGGTGELFF. CDR3 DNA sequence: TGTGCCAGTCTCAAAGAGGTGGGGGGCACCGGGGAGCTGTTTTTT.

The CDR3 is CATSWGGDSYEQYF. CDR3 coding DNA: TGTGCCACCAGCTGGGGGGGGGACTCCTACGAGCAGTACTTC. The chain links TRBV15 to TRBJ2-7; 7 bases are shared with TRBD2. Per germline, CDR1 LNHNV and CDR2 YYDKDF (reference sequence). V shed 5 bases and J 0 bases; nucleotides not matched to a gene: 4. The CDR3 contains 14 residues.

The sample holds one count of this clone. V and J are TRBV28 and TRBJ1-5; D unclear. The CDR3 consists of 16 residues. CDR1 is MDHEN and CDR2 is SYDVKM in the germline V gene. Trimming took off 5 bases at V and 10 bases at J, with 24 bases between the two ends. CDR3 sequence reads: CASSAPSQTLRYPQHF. Here the CDR3 DNA reads TGTGCCAGCAGTGCCCCTTCCCAGACCCTTAGATACCCCCAGCATTTT. The full variable domain, with the rest looked up from reference TRBV28 and TRBJ1-5, is DVKVTQSSRYLVKRTGEKVFLECVQDMDHENMFWYRQDPGLGLRLIYFSYDVKMKEKGDIPEGYSVSREKKERFSLILESASTNQTSMYLCASSAPSQTLRYPQHFGDGTRLSIL.

The gene calls are TRBV5-6 and TRBJ1-4; D might be TRBD1 (5 bases). V was pared by 2 bases and J by 0 bases, with 11 bases between. The CDR3 contains 16 residues. Germline V gives CDR1 SGHDT, CDR2 YYEEEE. The CDR3: CASSFLGTATNEKLFF. The CDR3 coding sequence is TGTGCCAGCAGCTTCCTCGGGACGGCAACTAATGAAAAACTGTTTTTT.

The chain uses TRBV19 and TRBJ1-4; no clear D gene. Germline V gene sequence: CDR1 LNHDA, CDR2 SQIVND (reference sequence). The CDR3 loop spans 12 amino acids. V lost 5 bases to trimming and J lost 3 bases, with 4 bases between them. For the CDR3, the DNA is TGTGCCAGTAGTCGTTCTAATGAAAAACTGTTTTTT. This translates into CASSRSNEKLFF.

The chain carries TRBV4-1 and TRBJ2-1; D might be TRBD2 (5 bases). CDR1 MGHRA and CDR2 YSYEKL come from the germline V gene. This CDR3 has 16 amino acids. V dropped 1 base and J dropped 2 bases, with 12 bases sitting between them. CDR3 nucleotide sequence: TGCGCCAGCAGCCAAGTGGACTTGATTACCTACAATGAGCAGTTCTTC. Protein product: CASSQVDLITYNEQFF.

This chain links TRBV7-3 with TRBJ1-1; D is uncertain. The CDR3 runs to 15 residues. Trimming removed 2 bases from V and 2 bases from J, with 12 bases in between. Germline V CDR1 and CDR2: SGHTA, FQGTGA. The CDR3 bases are TGTGCCAGCAGCTTATCCGCGGGAGAAAACACTGAAGCTTTCTTT. Translated, it gives CASSLSAGENTEAFF.

The chain is built from TRBV6-6 and TRBJ2-7; 7 positions match TRBD1. Germline CDR1 reads MNHNY; CDR2 reads SVGAGI (reference sequence). The V and J ends lost 7 bases and 0 bases, in that order; junction bases with no gene match: 6. This CDR3 region has 14 residues. The CDR3 DNA is TGTGCCAGCAATCTGGGACAGAACTCCTACGAGCAGTACTTC. It yields the protein CASNLGQNSYEQYF.

This sequence joins TRBV12-3 or TRBV12-4 and TRBJ1-1; tentatively, D is TRBD1 (5 bases). The CDR3 extends over 13 amino acids. V shed 5 bases and J shed 6 bases, with 13 bases lying between them. The CDR3 DNA is TGTGCCAGCAGTGCTACCCAAGGGGCTGAAGCTTTCTTT. Encoded protein: CASSATQGAEAFF.

DNA of the CDR3: TGTGCCAGCAGCTTGACTAGCTACGAGCAGTACTTC. It yields the protein CASSLTSYEQYF. The V and J genes are TRBV5-6 and TRBJ2-7; D perhaps matches TRBD2 (5 bases). This CDR3 region has 12 residues. V was pared by 1 base and J by 3 bases, with 5 bases between. Germline assignment: CDR1 SGHDT and CDR2 YYEEEE.

This clone was seen a handful of times. The gene calls are TRBV7-3 and TRBJ1-2; D unclear. CDR3 size: 13 residues. The germline V gene has CDR1 SGHTA and CDR2 FQGTGA. Trimming removed 5 bases at V and 12 bases at J, with 19 bases between. The CDR3 region is CASSQNSMTAHTF. The CDR3 nucleotides read TGTGCCAGCAGCCAGAACTCGATGACGGCACACACCTTC. Filled out from reference TRBV7-3 and TRBJ1-2, the complete variable domain reads GAGVSQTPSNKVTEKGKYVELRCDPISGHTALYWYRQSLGQGPEFLIYFQGTGAADDSGLPNDRFFAVRPEGSVSTLKIQRTERGDSAVYLCASSQNSMTAHTFGSGTRLTVV.

The chain joins TRBV11-2 to TRBJ2-1; D is uncertain. The germline CDR1 and CDR2 sequences are SGHAT and FQNNGV. The V and J ends lost 4 bases and 2 bases respectively, with 15 bases between them. CDR3 size: 16 residues. Written as DNA, the CDR3 is TGTGCCAGCAGCTCGAGTCCAGGAATGACCTACAATGAGCAGTTCTTC. Protein: CASSSSPGMTYNEQFF. The whole variable domain, remainder taken from reference TRBV11-2 and TRBJ2-1, is EAGVAQSPRYKIIEKRQSVAFWCNPISGHATLYWYQQILGQGPKLLIQFQNNGVVDDSQLPKDRFSAERLKGVDSTLKIQPAKLEDSAVYLCASSSSPGMTYNEQFFGPGTRLTVL.

The chain couples TRBV27 to TRBJ1-3; 7 positions match TRBD1. Losses at the gene ends were 6 bases for V and 4 bases for J; bases not matched to a gene: 6. The CDR3 has 14 amino acids. Germline assignment: CDR1 MNHEY and CDR2 SMNVEV (reference sequence). DNA of the CDR3: TGTGCCAGCAGGCCGACAGGGTACGGAAACACCATATATTTT. The encoded protein is CASRPTGYGNTIYF.

This sequence joins TRBV7-2 and TRBJ2-5; D not resolved. Germline CDR1 reads SGHTA; CDR2 reads FQGNSA. The CDR3 sequence is 14 residues long. Trimming cost V 0 bases and J 4 bases, with 9 bases left between them. The CDR3 DNA reads as TGTGCCAGCAGCTTAGCGTCCCTAGGAGAGACCCAGTACTTC. It codes for CASSLASLGETQYF.

The table lists this clone with a few counts. The sample holds other DNA sequences that translate to the same CDR3. The rearrangement uses TRBV6-5 and TRBJ2-7, with 8 nucleotides matching TRBD1. CDR3 length: 15 residues. CDR1 and CDR2 from the germline V gene are MNHEY and SVGAGI. V lost 2 bases and J lost 3; bases outside the gene matches: 6. DNA for the CDR3: TGTGCCAGCAGTTACAGAGGACAGGGAAGCTACGAGCAGTACTTC. It specifies CASSYRGQGSYEQYF.

This clone was observed once. V usage is TRBV23-1 and J usage is TRBJ1-4, with D unresolved. TRBV23-1 is identified as an open reading frame with a role that is uncertain. Trimming took off 2 bases at V and 5 bases at J, with 15 bases between the two ends. This CDR3 region has 16 residues. CDR3 bases: TGCGCCAGCAGTCAACCGAAGATCGACTCAAATGAAAAACTGTTTTTT. It translates to CASSQPKIDSNEKLFF.